Shown below are 13 T cell receptor beta chains from a single sample sequenced in a study of response to subunit inactivated influenza vaccine. TCRdb reprocessed the RT-PCR reads via MiXCR and lists one record per CDR3 protein. The repertoire holds over 750,000 distinct CDR3 sequences, over 20% seen once, with about 10% in the top ten. Sequenced here: PBMCs from blood, sampled less than 6 days after vaccination. The receptors derive from a man aged 50 to 59 who received an inactivated influenza vaccine.

The V and J genes are TRBV10-3 and TRBJ2-7; 12 bases map to TRBD1. Germline V lookup: CDR1 ENHRY, CDR2 SYGVKD. V was clipped by 6 bases and J by 7 bases; unmatched bases: 13. The CDR3 contains 16 residues. The CDR3 DNA sequence: TGTGCCATCAGGGGGACAGGGGGCGCCGATCTCGGGGAGCAGTACTTC. It codes for CAIRGTGGADLGEQYF.

Of note for this clonotype: Mismatch with germline at one junction end may stem from a read error. The chain has TRBV7-9 and TRBJ2-3, with D tentatively TRBD1 or TRBD2 (5 bases each). CDR1 and CDR2 from the germline V gene are SEHNR and FQNEAQ (reference sequence). The CDR3 sequence is 12 residues long. The CDR3 DNA sequence: TGTGACAGCTGCCACGAGGGGGATACGCAGTATTTT. It codes for CDSCHEGDTQYF. Full variable domain (outside the CDR3, taken from reference TRBV7-9 and TRBJ2-3): DTGVSQNPRHKITKRGQNVTFRCDPISEHNRLYWYRQTLGQGPEFLTYFQNEAQLEKSRLLSDRFSAERPKGSFSTLEIQRTEQGDSAMYLCDSCHEGDTQYFGPGTRLTVL.

CDR3 residues: CASSPGPFGSQPQHF. CDR3 in DNA: TGCGCCAGCAGCCCGGGACCCTTCGGGTCACAGCCCCAGCATTTT. The rearrangement joins TRBV5-1 to TRBJ1-5, with D possibly TRBD1 on 5 matching bases. V was pared by 4 bases and J by 7 bases, with 18 bases between. Germline-derived CDR1 and CDR2 are SGHRS and YFSETQ. This CDR3 comprises 15 residues.

J is TRBJ2-5 and V is TRBV7-2, with 13 nucleotides matching TRBD2. The CDR3 totals 15 residues. In germline, CDR1 is SGHTA, CDR2 FQGNSA. V was clipped by 5 bases and J by 3 bases; unmatched bases: 3. The CDR3 loop reads CASSQGLAGKETQYF. CDR3 nucleotides: TGTGCCAGCAGCCAGGGACTAGCGGGGAAAGAGACCCAGTACTTC.

V is TRBV20-1 and J is TRBJ1-1; perhaps TRBD1 as D (6 bases). The CDR3 loop spans 14 amino acids. Germline CDR1 reads DFQATT; CDR2 reads SNEGSKA (reference sequence). Trimming shortened V by 2 bases and J by 0 bases, and 10 bases separated the two germline ends. As DNA, the CDR3 is TGCAGTGCTAGACAGGGGAGCGTGAACACTGAAGCTTTCTTT. Translated, it gives CSARQGSVNTEAFF.

V is TRBV19 and J is TRBJ2-7; possibly TRBD1 for D (6 bases). The ends were cut back, 7 bases at V and 4 bases at J, with 32 bases in the middle. Germline-derived CDR1 and CDR2 are LNHDA and SQIVND (reference sequence). CDR3 length: 19 amino acids. For the CDR3, the DNA is TGTGCCAGTATTGTGTCCCCCGGAGGCAGGGGACGACGGTTTTACGAGCAGTACTTC. Amino acid sequence: CASIVSPGGRGRRFYEQYF.

The CDR3 reads CASSLTGARWMTF. For the CDR3, the DNA is TGTGCCAGCAGCCTGACAGGGGCGAGGTGGATGACCTTC. This rearrangement joins TRBV11-2 to TRBJ1-2, with TRBD1 identical over 8 bases. V was pared by 5 bases and J by 14 bases, with 13 bases of the junction left unmatched. In germline, CDR1 is SGHAT, CDR2 FQNNGV. The CDR3 consists of 13 residues.

About this clonotype itself: One junction end does not reproduce the germline sequence, and a read error may be involved. V and J are TRBV20-1 and TRBJ1-3; D is ambiguous. The CDR3 has 14 residues. Germline V CDR1 and CDR2: DFQATT, SNEGSKA (reference sequence). The DNA of the CDR3 is TGCAGTGCTCCCGAAATGGGCCTTGGAGACACCATATATTTT. Translated: CSAPEMGLGDTIYF.

This clonotype was seen repeatedly, ten times or more. The chain carries TRBV24-1 and TRBJ2-7; D remains ambiguous. This CDR3 spans 12 amino acids. CDR1 and CDR2 from the germline V gene are KGHDR and SFDVKD. V lost 1 base, J lost 5 bases, and 5 bases lay in between. The CDR3 spells CATSDFTNEQYF. As DNA, the CDR3 is TGTGCCACCAGTGATTTTACCAACGAGCAGTACTTC.

The count of this clonotype is one. The V call is TRBV4-2, the J call TRBJ2-2, with unresolved D. CDR1 LGHNA and CDR2 YNFKEQ come from the germline V gene. The CDR3 has 13 amino acids. V was cut by 0 bases and J by 7 bases, with 6 bases left in between. CDR3 DNA: TGTGCCAGCAGCCAAGATAGGATCGGGGAGCTGTTTTTT. It encodes CASSQDRIGELFF.

The V and J genes are TRBV5-1 and TRBJ2-7; tentative D call: TRBD1 (6 bases). This CDR3 has 15 amino acids. Trimming stripped 0 bases from V and 2 bases from J, with 12 bases between. Germline-derived CDR1 and CDR2 are SGHRS and YFSETQ. Here the CDR3 reads CASSLVAGDTYEQYF. In nucleotides, the CDR3 is TGCGCCAGCAGCTTGGTGGCAGGGGATACCTACGAGCAGTACTTC.

V gene TRBV6-1 combines with J gene TRBJ1-6; 7 bases map to TRBD1. Germline-derived CDR1 and CDR2 are MNHNS and SASEGT. V dropped 5 bases and J dropped 5; count of bases not matched to a gene: 6. CDR3 length: 15 amino acids. This CDR3 is CASSRGTANNSPLHF. CDR3 DNA sequence: TGTGCCAGCAGTAGGGGGACAGCAAATAATTCACCCCTCCACTTT.

This clonotype was counted ten times or more. V and J are TRBV6-1 and TRBJ2-2, with 7 bases aligning to TRBD1. This CDR3 contains 19 residues. Losses at the gene ends were 5 bases for V and 3 bases for J; bases not matched to a gene: 18. The germline CDR1 and CDR2 sequences are MNHNS and SASEGT. CDR3 loop: CASSRTRTLTGSDTGELFF. In DNA form, the CDR3 reads TGTGCCAGCAGTCGCACCCGCACACTGACAGGGTCGGACACCGGGGAGCTGTTTTTT.